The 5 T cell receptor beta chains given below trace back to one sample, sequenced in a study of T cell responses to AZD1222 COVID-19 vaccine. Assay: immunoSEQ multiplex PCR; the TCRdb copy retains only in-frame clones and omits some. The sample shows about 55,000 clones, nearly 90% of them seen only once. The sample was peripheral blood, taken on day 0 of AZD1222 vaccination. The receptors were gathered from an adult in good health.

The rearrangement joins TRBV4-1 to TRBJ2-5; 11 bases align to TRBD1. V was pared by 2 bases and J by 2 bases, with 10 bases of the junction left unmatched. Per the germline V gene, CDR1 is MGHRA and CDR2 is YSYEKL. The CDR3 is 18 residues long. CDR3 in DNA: TGCGCCAGCAGCCAATCCGGGACAGGGGGATCCCCACAAGAGACCCAGTACTTC. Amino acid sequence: CASSQSGTGGSPQETQYF.

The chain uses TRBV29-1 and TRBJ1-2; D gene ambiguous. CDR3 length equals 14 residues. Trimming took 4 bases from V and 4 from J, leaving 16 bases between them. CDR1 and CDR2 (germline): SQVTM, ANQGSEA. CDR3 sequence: CSVAPKNLAYGYTF. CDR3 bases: TGCAGCGTTGCTCCCAAAAACTTGGCCTATGGCTACACCTTC.

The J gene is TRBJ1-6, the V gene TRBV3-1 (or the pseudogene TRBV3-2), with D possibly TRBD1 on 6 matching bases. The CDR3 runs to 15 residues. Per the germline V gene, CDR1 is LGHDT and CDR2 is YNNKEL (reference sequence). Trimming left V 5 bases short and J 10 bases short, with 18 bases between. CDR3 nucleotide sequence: TGTGCCAGCAGCACAGACGGGGGGCTGAGATCACCCCTCCACTTT. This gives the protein CASSTDGGLRSPLHF.

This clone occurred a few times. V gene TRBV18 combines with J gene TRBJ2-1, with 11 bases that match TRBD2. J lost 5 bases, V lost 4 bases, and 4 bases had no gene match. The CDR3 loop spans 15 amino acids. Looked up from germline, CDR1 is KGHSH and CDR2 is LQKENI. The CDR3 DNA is TGTGCCAGCTCACTTGATAGCGGGGGGGACAATGAGCAGTTCTTC. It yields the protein CASSLDSGGDNEQFF.

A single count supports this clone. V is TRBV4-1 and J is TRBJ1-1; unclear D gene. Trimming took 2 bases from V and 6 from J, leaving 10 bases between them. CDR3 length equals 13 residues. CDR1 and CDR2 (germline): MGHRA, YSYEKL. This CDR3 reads CASSQSMDAEAFF. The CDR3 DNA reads TGCGCCAGCAGCCAATCGATGGACGCTGAAGCTTTCTTT.